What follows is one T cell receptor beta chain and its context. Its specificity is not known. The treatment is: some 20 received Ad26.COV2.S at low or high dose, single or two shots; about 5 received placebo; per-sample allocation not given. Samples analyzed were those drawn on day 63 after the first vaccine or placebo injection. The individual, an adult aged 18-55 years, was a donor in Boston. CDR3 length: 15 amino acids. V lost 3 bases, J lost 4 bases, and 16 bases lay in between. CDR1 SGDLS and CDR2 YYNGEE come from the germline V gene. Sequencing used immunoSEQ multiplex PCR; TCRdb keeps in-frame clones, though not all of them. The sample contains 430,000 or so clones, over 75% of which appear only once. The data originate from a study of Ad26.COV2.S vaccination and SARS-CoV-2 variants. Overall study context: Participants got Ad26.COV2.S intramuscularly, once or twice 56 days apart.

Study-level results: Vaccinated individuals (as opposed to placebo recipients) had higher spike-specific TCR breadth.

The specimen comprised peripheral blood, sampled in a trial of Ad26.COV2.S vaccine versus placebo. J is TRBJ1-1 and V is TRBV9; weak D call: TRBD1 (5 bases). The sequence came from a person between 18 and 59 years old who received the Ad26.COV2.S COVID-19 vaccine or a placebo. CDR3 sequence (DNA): TGTGCCAGCAGCGGAAGGGGTGACTGGAGCACTGAAGCTTTCTTT. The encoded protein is CASSGRGDWSTEAFF. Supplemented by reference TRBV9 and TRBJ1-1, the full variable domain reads DSGVTQTPKHLITATGQRVTLRCSPRSGDLSVYWYQQSLDQGLQFLIQYYNGEERAKGNILERFSAQQFPDLHSELNLSSLELGDSALYFCASSGRGDWSTEAFFGQGTRLTVV.